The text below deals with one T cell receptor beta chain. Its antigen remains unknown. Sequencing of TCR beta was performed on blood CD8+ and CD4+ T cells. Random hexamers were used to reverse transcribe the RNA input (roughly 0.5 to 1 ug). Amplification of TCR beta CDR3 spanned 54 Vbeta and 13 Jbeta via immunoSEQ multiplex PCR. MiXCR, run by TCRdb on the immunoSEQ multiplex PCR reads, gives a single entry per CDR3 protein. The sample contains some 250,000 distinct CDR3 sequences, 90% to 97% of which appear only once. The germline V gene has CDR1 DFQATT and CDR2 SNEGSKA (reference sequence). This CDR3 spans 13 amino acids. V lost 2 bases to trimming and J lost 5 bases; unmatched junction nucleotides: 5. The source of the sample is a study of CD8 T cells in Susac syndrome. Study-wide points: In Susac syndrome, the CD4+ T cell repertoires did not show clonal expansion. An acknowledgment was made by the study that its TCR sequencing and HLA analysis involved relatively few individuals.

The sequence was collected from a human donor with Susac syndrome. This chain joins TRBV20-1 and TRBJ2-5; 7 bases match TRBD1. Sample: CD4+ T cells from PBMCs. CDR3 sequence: CSARTRQGETQYF. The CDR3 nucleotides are TGCAGTGCTAGAACCCGACAGGGCGAGACCCAGTACTTC.